Included here is one T cell receptor (beta chain) sequence, with context. Its specificity is unknown. Germline assignment: CDR1 GTSNPN and CDR2 SVGIG (reference sequence). The CDR3 sequence is 14 residues long. The PCR employed 60 Vbeta primers together with 13 Jbeta primers. Only in-frame clones appear in the TCRdb table, and some are missing; sequencing was by immunoSEQ multiplex PCR. The sample has around 130,000 clones, approximately 85% seen once. This sample was taken from a study of cytomegalovirus exposure and HLA in healthy donors. Across the study: An earlier analysis found 95 million to 140 million unique TCR beta sequences from about 190 million T cells.

Study-wide results and caveats: Associated with cytomegalovirus, according to the listing, were 150 to 200 TCR beta chains.

This clonotype was obtained from a woman aged 25-40 years in good health and CMV-seropositive. V usage is TRBV30 and J usage is TRBJ2-5, with D possibly TRBD2 on 6 matching bases. Judging by the DNA end, TRBJ2-7 fits better; the J call may be wrong. Sequences were obtained from PBMCs. The CDR3 region is CAWSVGTLAYEQYF. The CDR3 nucleotides are TGTGCCTGGAGTGTCGGGACTCTTGCCTACGAGCAGTACTTC.